Listed below are T cell receptor beta chains from one sample, sequenced in a study of beta chain features in type 1 diabetes. Sequenced by immunoSEQ multiplex PCR; TCRdb stores in-frame clones only, minus some. The table has 400,000 or so clones, 9.6% seen once. Material: central memory CD4+ T cells from blood. Source of these receptors: a man aged 30 to 39 with type 1 diabetes. CDR3s include the opening cysteine and the closing phenylalanine or tryptophan. A D gene is named only where the DNA matches it firmly. Size is omitted from some rows. Given values are once, few, many or a class for expanded clones.

d_call: TRBD2; v_call: TRBV5-1; clone_size: once; j_call: TRBJ2-7; cdr3_aa: CASSWGLAGGSQVSPYEQYF; cdr3_nt: TGCGCCAGCAGCTGGGGACTAGCGGGAGGGTCCCAGGTTTCCCCCTACGAGCAGTACTTC
d_call: -; v_call: TRBV18; clone_size: few; j_call: TRBJ2-3; cdr3_aa: CASSPKGPPNTDTQYF; cdr3_nt: TGTGCCAGCTCACCAAAGGGGCCCCCTAACACAGATACGCAGTATTTT
d_call: -; v_call: TRBV29-1; clone_size: -; j_call: TRBJ2-1; cdr3_aa: CSGWTVDEQFF; cdr3_nt: TGCAGCGGATGGACAGTAGATGAGCAGTTCTTC
d_call: -; v_call: TRBV6-6; clone_size: few; j_call: TRBJ2-7; cdr3_aa: CASTFDQSFFNF; cdr3_nt: TGTGCCAGCACATTTGATCAGTCTTTCTTTAATTTC
d_call: TRBD1; v_call: TRBV6-5; clone_size: -; j_call: TRBJ1-2; cdr3_aa: CASRGTGFYGYTF; cdr3_nt: TGTGCCAGCAGAGGGACAGGATTCTATGGCTACACCTTC
d_call: -; v_call: TRBV6-5; clone_size: -; j_call: TRBJ2-2; cdr3_aa: CASSYRTAGTGELFF; cdr3_nt: TGTGCCAGCAGTTACCGGACAGCCGGCACCGGGGAGCTGTTTTTT
d_call: -; v_call: TRBV28; clone_size: -; j_call: TRBJ2-7; cdr3_aa: CASQGGTSSHEQYF; cdr3_nt: TGTGCCAGCCAAGGGGGGACATCATCCCACGAGCAGTACTTC
d_call: -; v_call: TRBV6-5; clone_size: -; j_call: TRBJ2-7; cdr3_aa: CASSYPGRDEQYF; cdr3_nt: TGTGCCAGCAGTTACCCAGGGCGCGACGAGCAGTACTTC
d_call: TRBD1; v_call: TRBV4-2; clone_size: many; j_call: TRBJ2-4; cdr3_aa: CASSQSPGQGNIQYF; cdr3_nt: TGTGCCAGCAGCCAATCTCCGGGACAGGGAAACATTCAGTACTTC
d_call: TRBD2; v_call: TRBV5-1; clone_size: -; j_call: TRBJ2-3; cdr3_aa: CASSRGVIAGGDTQYF; cdr3_nt: TGCGCCAGCAGCCGCGGTGTGATAGCGGGAGGAGATACGCAGTATTTT
d_call: -; v_call: TRBV2; clone_size: -; j_call: TRBJ1-2; cdr3_aa: CATSDGRRRGFGYTF; cdr3_nt: TGTGCCACCAGTGATGGACGCAGGAGGGGCTTTGGCTACACCTTC
d_call: -; v_call: TRBV4-1; clone_size: -; j_call: TRBJ1-2; cdr3_aa: CASSQEGWYYGYTF; cdr3_nt: TGCGCCAGCAGCCAAGAGGGGTGGTACTATGGCTACACCTTC
d_call: -; v_call: TRBV2; clone_size: few; j_call: TRBJ2-5; cdr3_aa: CASSFGLEEALSTPGAQYF; cdr3_nt: TGTGCCAGCAGTTTCGGACTGGAGGAGGCACTATCCACACCGGGGGCCCAGTACTTC
d_call: -; v_call: TRBV19; clone_size: -; j_call: TRBJ1-5; cdr3_aa: CASSTQRGGSQPQHF; cdr3_nt: TGTGCCAGTAGTACCCAAAGGGGAGGGAGTCAGCCCCAGCATTTT
d_call: -; v_call: TRBV7-9; clone_size: few; j_call: TRBJ2-7; cdr3_aa: CASSSPSPQLFSYEQYF; cdr3_nt: TGTGCCAGCAGCTCACCCTCCCCACAGCTATTCTCCTACGAGCAGTACTTC
d_call: -; v_call: TRBV10-3; clone_size: many; j_call: TRBJ2-7; cdr3_aa: CATGTTSSYEQYF; cdr3_nt: TGTGCCACAGGGACAACGAGCTCCTACGAGCAGTACTTC
d_call: -; v_call: TRBV27; clone_size: -; j_call: TRBJ1-5; cdr3_aa: CASRARHGGNQPQHF; cdr3_nt: TGTGCCAGCAGGGCACGACACGGGGGCAATCAGCCCCAGCATTTT
d_call: TRBD1; v_call: TRBV2; clone_size: few; j_call: TRBJ1-1; cdr3_aa: CASSDSGRDRAFF; cdr3_nt: TGTGCCAGCAGTGATTCGGGCCGGGACAGGGCTTTCTTT
d_call: -; v_call: TRBV5-4; clone_size: few; j_call: TRBJ2-2; cdr3_aa: CASSLGGGMNTGELFF; cdr3_nt: TGTGCCAGCAGCTTAGGGGGCGGGATGAACACCGGGGAGCTGTTTTTT
d_call: TRBD1; v_call: TRBV29-1; clone_size: -; j_call: TRBJ2-1; cdr3_aa: CSVESGQGTYNEQFF; cdr3_nt: TGCAGCGTTGAATCGGGACAGGGGACCTACAATGAGCAGTTCTTC
d_call: -; v_call: TRBV27; clone_size: -; j_call: TRBJ2-7; cdr3_aa: CASSLYGGGGRQYF; cdr3_nt: TGTGCCAGCAGCTTGTATGGGGGCGGAGGGCGGCAGTACTTC
d_call: TRBD1; v_call: TRBV27; clone_size: -; j_call: TRBJ1-4; cdr3_aa: CASSPRTGYDEKLFF; cdr3_nt: TGTGCCAGCAGTCCTCGGACAGGGTACGACGAAAAACTGTTTTTT
d_call: -; v_call: TRBV9; clone_size: few; j_call: TRBJ2-5; cdr3_aa: CASSVGQLRETQYF; cdr3_nt: TGTGCCAGCAGCGTAGGACAACTGCGAGAGACCCAGTACTTC
d_call: TRBD1; v_call: TRBV5-6; clone_size: few; j_call: TRBJ2-5; cdr3_aa: CASSSQGAMETQYF; cdr3_nt: TGTGCCAGCAGCTCCCAGGGGGCAATGGAGACCCAGTACTTC
d_call: TRBD2; v_call: TRBV7-9; clone_size: -; j_call: TRBJ2-3; cdr3_aa: CASSLALGASGSPQYF; cdr3_nt: TGTGCCAGCAGCTTAGCGTTAGGGGCTAGCGGGAGTCCGCAGTATTTT
d_call: -; v_call: TRBV6-5; clone_size: -; j_call: TRBJ2-7; cdr3_aa: CASSVADAYEQYF; cdr3_nt: TGTGCCAGCAGTGTGGCAGATGCCTACGAGCAGTACTTC
d_call: -; v_call: TRBV18; clone_size: few; j_call: TRBJ2-7; cdr3_aa: CASSPRGGEQYF; cdr3_nt: TGTGCCAGCTCACCCCGAGGCGGGGAGCAGTACTTC
d_call: -; v_call: TRBV7-2; clone_size: many; j_call: TRBJ1-1; cdr3_aa: CASSLNPEPTEAFF; cdr3_nt: TGTGCCAGCAGCTTAAACCCAGAACCCACTGAAGCTTTCTTT
d_call: TRBD1; v_call: TRBV6-6; clone_size: -; j_call: TRBJ2-7; cdr3_aa: CASSSGQDLYEQYF; cdr3_nt: TGTGCCAGCAGTTCGGGACAGGACCTCTACGAGCAGTACTTC
d_call: -; v_call: TRBV20-1; clone_size: few; j_call: TRBJ2-1; cdr3_aa: CSANSYNEQFF; cdr3_nt: TGCAGTGCTAACTCCTACAATGAGCAGTTCTTC
d_call: TRBD1; v_call: TRBV5-8; clone_size: -; j_call: TRBJ1-1; cdr3_aa: CASSLRGLGTEAFF; cdr3_nt: TGTGCCAGCAGCTTAAGGGGGCTCGGCACTGAAGCTTTCTTT
d_call: -; v_call: TRBV7-2; clone_size: few; j_call: TRBJ1-2; cdr3_aa: CASSPMLREHYGYTF; cdr3_nt: TGTGCCAGCAGCCCAATGCTGAGGGAGCACTATGGCTACACCTTC
d_call: -; v_call: TRBV15; clone_size: few; j_call: TRBJ1-5; cdr3_aa: CATSRDVGGARAQHF; cdr3_nt: TGTGCCACCAGCAGAGATGTGGGGGGTGCGAGAGCCCAGCATTTT
d_call: -; v_call: TRBV18; clone_size: many; j_call: TRBJ1-1; cdr3_aa: CASSPLTDNTEAFF; cdr3_nt: TGTGCCAGCTCACCCTTGACGGATAACACTGAAGCTTTCTTT
d_call: -; v_call: TRBV9; clone_size: few; j_call: TRBJ1-1; cdr3_aa: CASSVADWLDTEAFF; cdr3_nt: TGTGCCAGCAGCGTAGCCGATTGGCTCGACACTGAAGCTTTCTTT
d_call: TRBD1; v_call: TRBV7-9; clone_size: -; j_call: TRBJ1-1; cdr3_aa: CASSSYRGMNTEAFF; cdr3_nt: TGTGCCAGCAGCTCCTACAGGGGAATGAACACTGAAGCTTTCTTT
d_call: -; v_call: TRBV6-5; clone_size: few; j_call: TRBJ2-1; cdr3_aa: CASREGGEEQFF; cdr3_nt: TGTGCCAGCCGCGAAGGGGGAGAGGAGCAGTTCTTC
d_call: -; v_call: TRBV6-1; clone_size: few; j_call: TRBJ2-3; cdr3_aa: CASSEVLRVDTQYF; cdr3_nt: TGTGCCAGCAGTGAAGTGCTCCGCGTGGATACGCAGTATTTT
d_call: -; v_call: TRBV7-2; clone_size: many; j_call: TRBJ1-5; cdr3_aa: CASSLRGGAGQPQHF; cdr3_nt: TGTGCCAGCAGCTTACGTGGGGGCGCAGGTCAGCCCCAGCATTTT
d_call: TRBD1; v_call: TRBV6-5; clone_size: few; j_call: TRBJ1-5; cdr3_aa: CASSPWDRANQPQHF; cdr3_nt: TGTGCCAGCAGTCCCTGGGACAGGGCCAATCAGCCCCAGCATTTT